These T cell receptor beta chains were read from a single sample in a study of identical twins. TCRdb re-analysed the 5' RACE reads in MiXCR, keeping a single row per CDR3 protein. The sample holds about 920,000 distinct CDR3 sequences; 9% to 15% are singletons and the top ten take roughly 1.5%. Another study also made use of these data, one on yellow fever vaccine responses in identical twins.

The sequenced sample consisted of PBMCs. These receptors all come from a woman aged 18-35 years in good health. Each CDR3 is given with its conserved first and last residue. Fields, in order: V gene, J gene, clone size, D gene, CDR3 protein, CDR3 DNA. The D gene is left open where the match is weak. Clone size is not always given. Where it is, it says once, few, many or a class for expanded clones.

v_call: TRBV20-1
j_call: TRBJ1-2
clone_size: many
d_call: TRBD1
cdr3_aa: CSARRDRGRSYTF
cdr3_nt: TGCAGTGCTAGACGGGACAGGGGGCGTAGCTACACCTTC

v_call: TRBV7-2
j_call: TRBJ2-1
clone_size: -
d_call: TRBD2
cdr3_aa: CASSFGLAEQFF
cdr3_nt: TGTGCCAGCAGCTTTGGACTAGCGGAGCAGTTCTTC

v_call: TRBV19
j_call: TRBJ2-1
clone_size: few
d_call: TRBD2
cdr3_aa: CASSIGFWASGGARAYNEQFF
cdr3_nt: TGTGCCAGTAGTATAGGGTTTTGGGCTAGCGGGGGGGCCAGGGCCTACAATGAGCAGTTCTTC

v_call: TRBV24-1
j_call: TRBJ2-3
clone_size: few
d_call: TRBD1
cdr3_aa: CATSDGGTGLDTQYF
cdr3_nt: TGTGCCACCAGTGATGGAGGGACAGGGCTCGATACGCAGTATTTT

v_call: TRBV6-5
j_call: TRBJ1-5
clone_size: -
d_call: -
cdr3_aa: CASSSKRDFLGSNQPQHF
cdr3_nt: TGTGCCAGCAGTTCCAAAAGGGACTTTCTGGGAAGCAATCAGCCCCAGCATTTT

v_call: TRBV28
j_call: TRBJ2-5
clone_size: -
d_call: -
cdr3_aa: CASSSLTTQGGVKTQYF
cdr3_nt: TGTGCCAGCAGTTCCCTCACCACACAGGGTGGGGTAAAGACCCAGTACTTC

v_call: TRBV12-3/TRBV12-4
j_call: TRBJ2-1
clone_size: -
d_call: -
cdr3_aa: CASRRAQGNEQFF
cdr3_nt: TGTGCCAGCAGAAGAGCCCAGGGTAATGAGCAGTTCTTC

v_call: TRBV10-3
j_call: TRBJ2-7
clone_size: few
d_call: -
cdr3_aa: CATAPEPYEQYF
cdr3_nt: TGTGCCACCGCGCCGGAACCCTACGAGCAGTACTTC

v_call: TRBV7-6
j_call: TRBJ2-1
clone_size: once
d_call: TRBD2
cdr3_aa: CASSLTLAGVYNEQFF
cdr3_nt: TGTGCCAGCAGCCTTACCCTAGCGGGAGTATACAATGAGCAGTTCTTC

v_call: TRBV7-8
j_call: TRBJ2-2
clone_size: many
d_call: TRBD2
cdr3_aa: CASSLGGIGELFF
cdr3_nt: TGTGCCAGCAGCTTGGGGGGGATCGGGGAGCTGTTTTTT